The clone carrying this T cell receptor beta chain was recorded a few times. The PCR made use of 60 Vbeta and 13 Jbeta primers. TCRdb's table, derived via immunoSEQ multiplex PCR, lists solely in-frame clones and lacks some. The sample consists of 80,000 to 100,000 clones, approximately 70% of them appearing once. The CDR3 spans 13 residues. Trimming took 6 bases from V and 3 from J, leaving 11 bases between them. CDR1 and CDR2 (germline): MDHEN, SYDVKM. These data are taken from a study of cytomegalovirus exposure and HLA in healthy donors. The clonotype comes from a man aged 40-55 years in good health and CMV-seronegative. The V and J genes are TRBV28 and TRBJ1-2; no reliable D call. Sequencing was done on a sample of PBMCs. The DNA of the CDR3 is TGTGCCAGCAGGGGCAAAACTTACTATGGCTACACCTTC. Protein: CASRGKTYYGYTF.